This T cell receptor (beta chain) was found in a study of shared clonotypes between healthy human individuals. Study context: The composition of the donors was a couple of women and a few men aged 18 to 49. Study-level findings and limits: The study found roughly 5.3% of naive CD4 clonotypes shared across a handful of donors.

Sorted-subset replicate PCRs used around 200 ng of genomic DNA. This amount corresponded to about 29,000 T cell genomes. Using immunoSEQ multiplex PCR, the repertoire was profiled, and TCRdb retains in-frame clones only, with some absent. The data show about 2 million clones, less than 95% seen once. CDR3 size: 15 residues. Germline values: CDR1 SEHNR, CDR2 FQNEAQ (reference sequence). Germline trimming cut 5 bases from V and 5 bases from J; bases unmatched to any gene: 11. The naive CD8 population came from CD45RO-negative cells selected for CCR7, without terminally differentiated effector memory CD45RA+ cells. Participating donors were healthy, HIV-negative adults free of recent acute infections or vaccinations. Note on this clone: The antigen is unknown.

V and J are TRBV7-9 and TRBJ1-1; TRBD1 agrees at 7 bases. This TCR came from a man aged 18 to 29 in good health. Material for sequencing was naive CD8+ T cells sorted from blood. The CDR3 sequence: CASSPPDRVGTEAFF. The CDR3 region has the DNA TGTGCCAGCAGCCCCCCCGACAGGGTGGGGACTGAAGCTTTCTTT.